One and the same sample provided the 28 T cell receptor beta chains below, sequenced in a study of cytomegalovirus exposure and HLA in healthy donors. PCR primers comprised 60 Vbeta and 13 Jbeta primers. Generated by immunoSEQ multiplex PCR, the TCRdb table keeps only in-frame clones and is missing some. The repertoire holds about 160,000 clones, with 60% to 80% as singletons. The specimen sequenced was PBMCs. These receptors were obtained from a woman in her forties or fifties in good health and CMV-seropositive.

This chain links TRBV9 with TRBJ2-6, with 7 bases matching TRBD2. Germline V lookup: CDR1 SGDLS, CDR2 YYNGEE. V shed 2 bases, J shed 1 base, and the junction held 0 bases outside the gene matches. The CDR3 runs 15 residues. In DNA, the CDR3 is TGTGCCAGCAGCGTGGGGGGGTCTGGGGCCAACGTCCTGACTTTC. The encoded protein is CASSVGGSGANVLTF.

This sequence joins TRBV28 and TRBJ1-5; TRBD1 aligns across 7 bases. Germline V gene sequence: CDR1 MDHEN, CDR2 SYDVKM. V lost 5 bases and J lost 4; bases outside the gene matches: 5. CDR3 size: 14 residues. The CDR3 region is CASSTGQMNQPQHF. The DNA of the CDR3 is TGTGCCAGCAGTACGGGACAGATGAATCAGCCCCAGCATTTT.

The rearrangement joins TRBV25-1 to TRBJ2-5; a possible D gene is TRBD1 (5 bases). Trimming shortened V by 0 bases and J by 2 bases, and 13 bases separated the two germline ends. The CDR3 has 16 amino acids. Per the germline V gene, CDR1 is MGHDK and CDR2 is SYGVNS. The CDR3, as DNA: TGTGCCAGCAGTGAATATAGGACATCTCCACAAGAGACCCAGTACTTC. This translates into CASSEYRTSPQETQYF. Based on the CDR3 plus reference TRBV25-1 and TRBJ2-5, the full variable domain is EADIYQTPRYLVIGTGKKITLECSQTMGHDKMYWYQQDPGMELHLIHYSYGVNSTEKGDLSSESTVSRIRTEHFPLTLESARPSHTSQYLCASSEYRTSPQETQYFGPGTRLLVL.

The chain joins TRBV9 to TRBJ2-5; 14 nucleotides agree with TRBD2. V was pared by 0 bases and J by 5 bases, with 6 bases of the junction left unmatched. The CDR3 consists of 17 residues. Germline-derived CDR1 and CDR2 are SGDLS and YYNGEE. The CDR3 nucleotides are TGTGCCAGCAGCGTAGTTGGACTAGCGGGGGGAAGGGAGACCCAGTACTTC. Translated: CASSVVGLAGGRETQYF.

The rearrangement uses TRBV21-1 and TRBJ2-7; the table's D call, TRBD2, has no DNA check behind it. TRBV21-1 constitutes a pseudogene. The CDR3 is 13 amino acids. The CDR3 DNA is TGTGCCTCCGGAGGTGGGCGACCCAACGAGCAGTACTTC. Translated: CASGGGRPNEQYF.

Only a few counts were recorded for this clone. V and J are TRBV6-4 and TRBJ2-2; D is uncertain. From germline, CDR1 is MRHNA and CDR2 SNTAGT. CDR3 size: 14 residues. Trimming cost V 0 bases and J 4 bases, with 6 bases left between them. CDR3 residues: CASSDSESTGELFF. In nucleotides, the CDR3 is TGTGCCAGCAGTGACTCAGAGTCCACCGGGGAGCTGTTTTTT.

The chain's CDR3 is CASSLGTVLNYEQYF. In DNA form, the CDR3 reads TGCGCCAGCAGTCTCGGGACAGTCCTAAACTACGAGCAGTACTTC. V usage is TRBV23-1 and J usage is TRBJ2-7; 7 nucleotides agree with TRBD1. TRBV23-1 is known as an ORF, though its function is uncertain. The CDR3 is made up of 15 amino acids. The J segment lost 3 bases and the V segment lost 4 bases, leaving 9 bases of the junction unmatched.

V is TRBV9 and J is TRBJ1-1, with unresolved D. V was shortened by 4 bases and J by 1 base, with 11 bases between the two germline ends. CDR1 and CDR2 (germline): SGDLS, YYNGEE. This CDR3 spans 14 amino acids. CDR3 loop: CASSPRRRNTEAFF. Here the CDR3 DNA reads TGTGCCAGCAGCCCCCGACGGAGGAACACTGAAGCTTTCTTT.

The genes are TRBV4-3 and TRBJ1-4, with D uncertain. From germline, CDR1 is LGHNA and CDR2 YSLEER. The CDR3 has 17 amino acids. Trimming took 0 bases from V and 0 from J, leaving 11 bases between them. CDR3 in amino acids: CASSQEPHRATNEKLFF. The DNA for the CDR3 is TGCGCCAGCAGCCAAGAGCCCCACAGAGCAACTAATGAAAAACTGTTTTTT.

The genes are TRBV2 and TRBJ1-1; 10 bases agree with TRBD1. CDR3 size: 13 residues. V lost 6 bases, J lost 5 bases, and 3 bases stayed unmatched. Germline CDR1 is SNHLY and CDR2 is FYNNEI. CDR3 loop: CASRADRGTEAFF. The CDR3 DNA is TGTGCCAGCAGGGCGGACAGGGGGACTGAAGCTTTCTTT.

This clone was seen only once. The CDR3 protein is CASSLGLRGGNTIYF. The CDR3 DNA is TGTGCCAGCAGCTTAGGCCTCCGAGGGGGAAACACCATATATTTT. The chain recombines TRBV13 with TRBJ1-3; D not resolved. Germline V gene data show CDR1 as PRHDT and CDR2 as FYEKMQ (reference sequence). The V and J ends lost 0 bases and 4 bases respectively, with 10 bases between them. The CDR3 runs 15 residues.

The chain uses TRBV28 and TRBJ2-3; 9 bases fit TRBD2. The V gene end was trimmed by 1 base and the J gene end by 7 bases; junction bases not matched to a gene: 6. The germline V gene has CDR1 MDHEN and CDR2 SYDVKM. CDR3 length: 15 amino acids. Here the CDR3 reads CASSLSAGGLHTQYF. DNA for the CDR3: TGTGCCAGCAGTTTATCGGCGGGGGGGCTACATACGCAGTATTTT.

CDR3 protein: CASSPRDGTSENNEQFF. The DNA of the CDR3 is TGTGCCAGCAGTCCTAGGGACGGGACTAGCGAAAACAATGAGCAGTTCTTC. This chain links TRBV28 with TRBJ2-1, with 10 bases aligning to TRBD2. Germline V gene lookup returns CDR1 MDHEN and CDR2 SYDVKM. The CDR3 extends over 17 amino acids. Trimming cost V 5 bases and J 5 bases; bases outside gene matches: 12.

This chain connects TRBV7-9 to TRBJ2-5; D is uncertain. This CDR3 has 12 amino acids. CDR1 and CDR2 from the germline V gene are SEHNR and FQNEAQ (reference sequence). V lost 6 bases, J lost 2 bases, and 7 bases lay in between. CDR3 bases: TGTGCCAGCAGTTTGCAGCAAGAGACCCAGTACTTC. Translating it yields CASSLQQETQYF. Looking up the rest from reference TRBV7-9 and TRBJ2-5 gives the full variable domain: DTGVSQNPRHKITKRGQNVTFRCDPISEHNRLYWYRQTLGQGPEFLTYFQNEAQLEKSRLLSDRFSAERPKGSFSTLEIQRTEQGDSAMYLCASSLQQETQYFGPGTRLLVL.

The chain has TRBV5-1 and TRBJ2-1; 10 nucleotides agree with TRBD2. This CDR3 spans 15 amino acids. Germline V gives CDR1 SGHRS, CDR2 YFSETQ. V trimming: 0 bases; J trimming: 8 bases; junction bases outside the gene matches: 5. CDR3 sequence reads: CASSLGLAGGDEQFF. CDR3 in DNA: TGCGCCAGCAGCTTGGGGTTAGCGGGAGGCGATGAGCAGTTCTTC.

The CDR3 DNA follows: TGTGCCAGTAGTATCCAGGACAGGGTCGGGACCGGGGAGCTGTTTTTT. Amino acids: CASSIQDRVGTGELFF. The V gene is TRBV19, the J gene TRBJ2-2; 8 nucleotides agree with TRBD1. The CDR3 extends over 16 amino acids. Trimming removed 3 bases from V and 5 bases from J; junction bases left unmatched: 8. Germline values: CDR1 LNHDA, CDR2 SQIVND (reference sequence).

The rearrangement links TRBV30 to TRBJ2-5, with TRBD1 as a possible D gene (7 bases). With 2 bases removed from V and 5 bases from J, the gap between germline ends came to 12 bases. Germline CDR1 reads GTSNPN; CDR2 reads SVGIG (reference sequence). The CDR3 spans 13 residues. The CDR3 DNA reads as TGTGCCTGGAGTAAGGGGGCGGGGGAGACCCAGTACTTC. Its protein product is CAWSKGAGETQYF.

V is TRBV5-1 and J is TRBJ1-1; D is perhaps TRBD1 (5 bases). Germline V CDR1 and CDR2: SGHRS, YFSETQ. The V end lost 0 bases, the J end lost 0 bases, and 9 bases lay between the germline ends. This CDR3 comprises 15 residues. CDR3 coding DNA: TGCGCCAGCAGCTTGGCAGGGCCCATGAACACTGAAGCTTTCTTT. Amino acid sequence: CASSLAGPMNTEAFF.

The chain recombines TRBV6-1 with TRBJ1-5, with D perhaps matching TRBD1 (6 bases). Germline CDR1 MNHNS, CDR2 SASEGT. Trimming pared 5 bases from V and 3 bases from J, leaving 14 bases between. The CDR3 runs 15 residues. This chain's CDR3 is CASSSIYRDNQPQHF. The CDR3 coding sequence is TGTGCCAGCAGTTCCATATACAGGGACAATCAGCCCCAGCATTTT.

This chain connects TRBV27 to TRBJ1-2; D is uncertain. Germline V gene data show CDR1 as MNHEY and CDR2 as SMNVEV (reference sequence). The length of the CDR3 is 15 residues. V dropped 2 bases and J dropped 8 bases, with 18 bases sitting between them. The CDR3 protein is CASSLAPGGGLGYTF. The CDR3 DNA is TGTGCCAGCAGTTTAGCTCCTGGTGGAGGGTTGGGCTACACCTTC.

V gene TRBV29-1 combines with J gene TRBJ2-5, with D possibly being TRBD2 (8 bases). Trimming removed 3 bases at V and 9 bases at J, with 14 bases between. In germline, CDR1 is SQVTM, CDR2 ANQGSEA. This CDR3 is built from 12 residues. The CDR3 here is CSVEGLDRAQYF. DNA for the CDR3: TGCAGCGTTGAGGGACTAGACAGGGCCCAGTACTTC.

V gene TRBV7-9 combines with J gene TRBJ1-4; 8 bases agree with TRBD1. The trim removed 5 bases at V and 6 bases at J, leaving 5 bases unmatched. Per germline, CDR1 SEHNR and CDR2 FQNEAQ (reference sequence). The CDR3 has 14 residues. The CDR3 DNA follows: TGTGCCAGCAGCGCCCAACAGGGGGATGAAAAACTGTTTTTT. Encoded protein: CASSAQQGDEKLFF.

V is TRBV6-6 and J is TRBJ1-5; possible D gene TRBD1, 6 bases. With 0 bases removed from V and 4 bases from J, the gap between germline ends came to 13 bases. In germline, CDR1 is MNHNY, CDR2 SVGAGI (reference sequence). The CDR3 is made up of 16 amino acids. The CDR3 region is CASSYSSRGMNQPQHF. As DNA, the CDR3 is TGTGCCAGCAGTTACTCGAGTAGGGGGATGAATCAGCCCCAGCATTTT.

The chain couples TRBV5-5 to TRBJ1-6, with D maybe TRBD1 (5 bases). The germline V gene has CDR1 SGHKS and CDR2 YYEKEE (reference sequence). Trimming stripped 0 bases from V and 6 bases from J, with 19 bases between. The CDR3 covers 18 residues. This chain's CDR3 is CASSLEGPRAHSNSPLHF. The DNA for the CDR3 is TGTGCCAGCAGCTTGGAGGGTCCCAGGGCCCATAGTAATTCACCCCTCCACTTT.

The chain links TRBV6-5 to TRBJ2-2; D is possibly TRBD2 (6 bases). Between the trimmed V and J ends, which lost 6 bases and 1 base, there was a span of 12 bases. The CDR3 loop spans 15 amino acids. Looked up from germline, CDR1 is MNHEY and CDR2 is SVGAGI. In nucleotides, the CDR3 is TGTGCCAGCAGCTCCGGGACTCTGAACACCGGGGAGCTGTTTTTT. Translation gives CASSSGTLNTGELFF.

This clone appeared once. The gene calls are TRBV4-2 and TRBJ2-2, with 12 bases matching TRBD2. J was trimmed by 2 bases and V by 5 bases; bases with no gene match: 12. This CDR3 region has 19 residues. Germline V CDR1 and CDR2: LGHNA, YNFKEQ. The CDR3 sequence is CASSGLALAGGGNTGELFF. CDR3 sequence (DNA): TGTGCCAGCAGCGGTTTGGCACTAGCGGGAGGAGGTAACACCGGGGAGCTGTTTTTT.

This chain's CDR3 is CASSPETVNSPLHF. CDR3 bases: TGTGCCAGCTCACCAGAGACAGTGAATTCACCCCTCCACTTT. The chain joins TRBV18 to TRBJ1-6; D possibly corresponds to TRBD1 (5 bases). Germline V gives CDR1 KGHSH, CDR2 LQKENI. CDR3 length: 14 residues. Trimming took 2 bases from V and 7 from J, leaving 9 bases between them.

This clone was detected only a few times. V is TRBV10-3 and J is TRBJ1-6; 8 bases map to TRBD1. Looked up from germline, CDR1 is ENHRY and CDR2 is SYGVKD. V dropped 0 bases and J dropped 7; count of bases not matched to a gene: 2. This CDR3 is built from 15 residues. CDR3: CAISESRQGNSPLHF. The CDR3, as DNA: TGTGCCATCAGTGAGTCGAGACAGGGGAATTCACCCCTCCACTTT.